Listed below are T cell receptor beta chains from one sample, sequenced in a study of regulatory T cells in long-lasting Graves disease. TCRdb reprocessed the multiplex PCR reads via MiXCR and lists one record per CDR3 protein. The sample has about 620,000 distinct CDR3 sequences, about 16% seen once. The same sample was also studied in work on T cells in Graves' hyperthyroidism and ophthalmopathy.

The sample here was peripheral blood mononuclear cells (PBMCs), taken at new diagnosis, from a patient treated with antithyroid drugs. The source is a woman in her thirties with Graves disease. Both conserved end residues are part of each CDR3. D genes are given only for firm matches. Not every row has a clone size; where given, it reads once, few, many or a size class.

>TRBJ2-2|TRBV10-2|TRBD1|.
TGCGCCAGCAGGGCTGGGACAGGGAAGAACGGGGAGCTGTTTTTT
CASRAGTGKNGELFF
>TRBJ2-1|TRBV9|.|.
TGTGCCAGCAGCGTAGAGGCAGGGGAGCAGTTCTTC
CASSVEAGEQFF
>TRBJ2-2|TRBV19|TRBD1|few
TGTGCCAGTAGTCCCCAAGGGGGCCCTGGTTCCGGGGAGCTGTTTTTT
CASSPQGGPGSGELFF
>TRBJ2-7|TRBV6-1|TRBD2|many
TGTGCCAGCAGCAGACTAGCGGGAGGGTACGAGCAGTACTTC
CASSRLAGGYEQYF
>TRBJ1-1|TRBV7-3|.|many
TGTGCCAGCAGCTTATACAGCGTGGGGAACACTGAAGCTTTCTTT
CASSLYSVGNTEAFF
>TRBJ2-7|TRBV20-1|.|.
TGCAGTGCTAGAGCTAACGGGAGCTCCTACGAGCAGTACTTC
CSARANGSSYEQYF
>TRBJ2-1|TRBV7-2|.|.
TGTGCCAGCAGCTTAGAGTCCCGCTTCGATGAGCAGTTCTTC
CASSLESRFDEQFF
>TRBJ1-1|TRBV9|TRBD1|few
TGTGCCAGCAGCGTGGGACAGGAGAACACTGAAGCTTTCTTT
CASSVGQENTEAFF
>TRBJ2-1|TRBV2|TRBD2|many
TGTGCCAGCAGTGTACTAGCGGGAGTGCAATACAATGAGCAGTTCTTC
CASSVLAGVQYNEQFF
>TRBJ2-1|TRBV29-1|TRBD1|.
TGCAGCGTTGTTCCCCGGGACAGGTATTACAATGAGCAGTTCTTC
CSVVPRDRYYNEQFF
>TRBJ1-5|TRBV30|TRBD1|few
TGTGCCTGGAGCGGACTGACAGGGGGCTCTGGTCAGCCCCAGCATTTT
CAWSGLTGGSGQPQHF
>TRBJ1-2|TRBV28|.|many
TGTGCCAGCAGTTTTGGTAGACCCCTTTTTGGGTATGGCTACACCTTC
CASSFGRPLFGYGYTF
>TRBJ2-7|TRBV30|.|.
TGTGCCTGGACGCAGGGGGGATTTCGGCAGTACTTC
CAWTQGGFRQYF
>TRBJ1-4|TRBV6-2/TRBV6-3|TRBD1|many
TGTGCCAGCAGTTCCCCGGACAGGGGTGTGAAGAATGAAAAACTGTTTTTT
CASSSPDRGVKNEKLFF
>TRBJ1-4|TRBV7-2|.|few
TGTGCCAGCAGCTTGATGGGGACTTCAACTAATGAAAAACTGTTTTTT
CASSLMGTSTNEKLFF
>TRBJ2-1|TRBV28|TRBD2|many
TGTGCCACCCTCCCCGGGACTAGCGGGATCAATGAGCAGTTCTTC
CATLPGTSGINEQFF
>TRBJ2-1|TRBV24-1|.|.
TGTGCCACCAGTGCTCAGGGTGTCAATGAGCAGTTCTTC
CATSAQGVNEQFF
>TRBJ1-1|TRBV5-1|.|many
TGCGCCAGCAGCTTGTGGGCGGCAGGGACCACTGAAGCTTTCTTT
CASSLWAAGTTEAFF
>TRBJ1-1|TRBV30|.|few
TGTGCCTGGAGCCGGGTAGCGAACACTGAAGCTTCCTTT
CAWSRVANTEASF
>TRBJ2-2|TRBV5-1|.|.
TGTGCCAGCAGCCTGTCTGGCAGGATCACCGGGGAGCTGTTTTTT
CASSLSGRITGELFF
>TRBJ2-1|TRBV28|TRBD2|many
TGTGCCAGCAGTTATCGTGGGGCGGGAGGGTTAAATGAGCAGTTCTTC
CASSYRGAGGLNEQFF
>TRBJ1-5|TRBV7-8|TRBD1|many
TGTGCCAGCAGCCCCAGACAGGGTCAGAATCAGCCCCAGCATTTT
CASSPRQGQNQPQHF
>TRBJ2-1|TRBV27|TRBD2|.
TGTGTCAGTCAGTTTTTCCCAGCGGGAGGACATGAGCAGTTCTTC
CVSQFFPAGGHEQFF
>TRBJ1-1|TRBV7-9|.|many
TGTGCCAGCAGCTTACCGAGGCGAGACACTGAAGCTTTCTTT
CASSLPRRDTEAFF
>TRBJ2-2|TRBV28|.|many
TGTGCCAGCAGTGAGCCAGCGGAGGCCGGGGAGCTGTTTTTT
CASSEPAEAGELFF
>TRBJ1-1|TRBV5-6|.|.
TGTGCCAGCAGCTGGGAAGGGAAAGCTTTCTTT
CASSWEGKAFF
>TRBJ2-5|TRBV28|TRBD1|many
TGTGCCAGCATCCCGGGACAGGGGATCGAGACCCAGTACTTC
CASIPGQGIETQYF
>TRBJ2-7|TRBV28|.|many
TGTGCCAGCAGTTTACCACTGGACAGCTGGGACTCCTACGAGCAGTACTTC
CASSLPLDSWDSYEQYF
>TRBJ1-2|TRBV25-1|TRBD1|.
TGTGCCAGCAGTGAATGGGGCAGGGGGCCGGTATCGAGTGGCTACACCTTC
CASSEWGRGPVSSGYTF
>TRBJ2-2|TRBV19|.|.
TGTGCCAGTAGTATAGGGAAGGCCACCGGGGAGCTGTTTTTT
CASSIGKATGELFF
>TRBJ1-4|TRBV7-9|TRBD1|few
TGTGCCAGCAGCTTAGCGGACAGGGGAGACGAAAAACTGTTTTTT
CASSLADRGDEKLFF
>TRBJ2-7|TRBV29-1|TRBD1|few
TGCAGCGTGGGACAGGGGGCCTACGAGCAGTACTTC
CSVGQGAYEQYF
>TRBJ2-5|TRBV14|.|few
TGTGCCAGCAGCCCTTCCCGCTTGACGACCCAGTACTTC
CASSPSRLTTQYF
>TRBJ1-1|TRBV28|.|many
TGTGCCAGCAGTTTTTGGGGCGAGAACACTGAAGCTTTCTTT
CASSFWGENTEAFF
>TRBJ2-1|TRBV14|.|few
TGTGCCAGCAGCCAAACCATGGGCTCCTACAATGAGCAGTTCTTC
CASSQTMGSYNEQFF
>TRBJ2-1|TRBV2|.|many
TGTGCCAGCATAAGGGAGTGGGGCGGCGAGCAGTTCTTC
CASIREWGGEQFF
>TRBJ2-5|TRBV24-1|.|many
TGTGCCACCAGTGTTCCGGGGACCGTGATGGAGACCCAGTACTTC
CATSVPGTVMETQYF
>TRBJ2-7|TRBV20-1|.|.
TGCAGTGCTAATACGGGGACCTACGAGCAGTACTTC
CSANTGTYEQYF
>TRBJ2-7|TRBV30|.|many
TGTGCCTGGAGTGCAATCTACGAGCAGTACTTC
CAWSAIYEQYF